Below, one T cell receptor (beta chain) is given with its context. Its cognate antigen is unknown. V was pared by 8 bases and J by 4 bases, with 11 bases of the junction left unmatched. This CDR3 region has 16 residues. In germline, CDR1 is LNHDA, CDR2 SQIVND (reference sequence). Measured with immunoSEQ multiplex PCR; TCRdb has only the in-frame clones, and not every one. This sample has 2 million to 3 million clones, with around 90% found just once. This sample is part of a study of shared clonotypes between healthy human individuals. Study summary: Every donor yielded three CD4 naive, three CD4 memory, two CD8 naive and one CD8 memory plate. Findings of the study overall: Generation probabilities were higher for clonotypes shared across all four sorted-subset donors than for unshared ones.

What was sequenced was naive CD4+ T cells sorted from blood. Subset here: CD45RA+ positively selected. This rearrangement joins TRBV19 to TRBJ2-2, with 9 positions matching TRBD1. This TCR came from a man in his late teens or twenties in good health. The CDR3 region is CASLQGDRVSTGELFF. In DNA form, the CDR3 reads TGTGCCAGTCTTCAGGGGGACAGGGTTTCCACCGGGGAGCTGTTTTTT.